This T cell receptor (beta chain) was found in a study of blood T cell repertoires in COVID-19. As for the study in general: Italy, Spain and the United States were the sources of the convalescent and acute COVID-19 samples.

The junction had 7 bases not matched to a gene; V was cut back by 4 bases and J by 1 base. The CDR3 is 15 amino acids. Per the germline V gene, CDR1 is SGHDT and CDR2 is YYEEEE. This clone was recorded once. Authors' methods: Researchers report that nucleated cell counts were estimated from reference gene primer amplification. The method was immunoSEQ multiplex PCR; TCRdb's version includes in-frame clones alone and lacks a portion of them. The V and J calls and clone size come from that table; D and trimming were worked out from the DNA. The data show roughly 190,000 clones, with roughly four fifths seen just once and about 6% held by the top ten.

This sequence was found in a woman aged 40 to 55 with acute or convalescent COVID-19. The chain recombines TRBV5-6 with TRBJ2-7, with 8 bases matching TRBD1. Sequencing was done on a sample of peripheral blood. The CDR3, as DNA: TGTGCCAGCAGCACGCCACGACAGGGGTCCTACGAGCAGTACTTC. This gives the protein CASSTPRQGSYEQYF.